This T cell receptor beta chain was observed in a study of breast tumors, draining lymph nodes, adjacent tissues. This CDR3 contains 13 residues. The V end lost 6 bases, the J end lost 2 bases, and 14 bases lay between the germline ends. Germline assignment: CDR1 SQVTM and CDR2 ANQGSEA. The lymph nodes were axillary draining lymph nodes from breast cancer patients. The sample holds many counts of this clonotype. From the multiplex PCR reads, TCRdb called clonotypes with MiXCR, one entry per CDR3 protein. The sample yields about 230,000 distinct CDR3 sequences, around 32% seen once. The chain combines TRBV29-1 with TRBJ2-7; tentatively, D is TRBD2 (5 bases). This clonotype was sampled from a female donor with breast cancer. Some clones in this sample may be carry-over from other donors' samples. Specimen: axillary lymph node tissue. This chain's CDR3 is CSVEVLRPYEQYF. DNA of the CDR3: TGCAGCGTGGAGGTGCTAAGGCCCTACGAGCAGTACTTC.